Presented here are 6 T cell receptor beta chains from one specimen sequenced in a study of CD8 T cells in ankylosing spondylitis. TCRdb reprocessed the 5' RACE reads via MiXCR and lists one record per CDR3 protein. The sample consists of about 240,000 distinct CDR3 sequences, 8% to 11% of them appearing once. Sequenced input: blood, either unsorted or a sorted T cell fraction (not recorded which). All receptors come from a male donor with ankylosing spondylitis or in good health (not recorded which).

Only a few counts were recorded for this clonotype. The J gene is TRBJ2-3, the V gene TRBV6-1; 8 nucleotides align to TRBD1. Germline V CDR1 and CDR2: MNHNS, SASEGT. V was clipped by 2 bases and J by 3 bases; unmatched bases: 4. CDR3 length: 15 residues. The DNA of the CDR3 is TGTGCCAGCAGTGAACAAGACAGGGGAACAGATACGCAGTATTTT. Translating it yields CASSEQDRGTDTQYF.

DNA of the CDR3: TGCGCCAGCAGCCAACCCCTGGGGGGTGGCACTGAAGCTTTCTTT. Protein sequence: CASSQPLGGGTEAFF. This rearrangement joins TRBV5-1 to TRBJ1-1, with D possibly TRBD1 on 5 matching bases. Trimming stripped 4 bases from V and 4 bases from J, with 17 bases between. The CDR3 is 15 residues long. Germline-derived CDR1 and CDR2 are SGHRS and YFSETQ.

This clonotype showed up many times. This chain links TRBV5-1 with TRBJ2-1; D might be TRBD1 or TRBD2, each matching 5 bases. From germline, CDR1 is SGHRS and CDR2 YFSETQ. The CDR3 runs to 15 residues. V was pared by 2 bases and J by 6 bases, with 15 bases between. CDR3 amino acids: CASSLRVGTGNEQFF. The CDR3 DNA sequence: TGCGCCAGCAGCTTAAGGGTAGGGACGGGCAATGAGCAGTTCTTC.

This clonotype occurred many times. V gene TRBV4-2 combines with J gene TRBJ2-7; 7 positions match TRBD2. The CDR3 spans 15 residues. Losses at the gene ends were 0 bases for V and 0 bases for J; bases not matched to a gene: 2. Germline V gene data show CDR1 as LGHNA and CDR2 as YNFKEQ. The CDR3 is CASSQDGTNSYEQYF. The CDR3, as DNA: TGTGCCAGCAGCCAAGATGGGACTAACTCCTACGAGCAGTACTTC.

Ten or more counts support this clonotype. This sequence joins TRBV5-1 and TRBJ2-1; D is perhaps TRBD2 (6 bases). The ends were cut back, 4 bases at V and 8 bases at J, with 19 bases in the middle. The CDR3 length is 15 residues. Germline V CDR1 and CDR2: SGHRS, YFSETQ. The chain's CDR3 is CASSPGAGWGDEQFF. The CDR3 nucleotides read TGCGCCAGCAGCCCTGGTGCAGGATGGGGGGATGAGCAGTTCTTC.

This clonotype was counted many times. V gene TRBV12-3 or TRBV12-4 combines with J gene TRBJ1-1; 9 nucleotides agree with TRBD1. V gave up 6 bases and J gave up 0 bases; unmatched junction bases: 5. There are 15 residues in the CDR3. CDR3 in DNA: TGTGCCAGCAGACTTGGGACAGGGATGAACACTGAAGCTTTCTTT. Translated: CASRLGTGMNTEAFF.